These 26 T cell receptor beta chains originate from one sample sequenced in a study of blood T cell repertoires in COVID-19. The repertoire was sequenced with immunoSEQ multiplex PCR; TCRdb's copy has only in-frame clones and lacks some. The sample has roughly 110,000 clones; just over 90% are singletons. Sequenced material: peripheral blood. The source of these receptors is a woman in her 30s with acute or convalescent COVID-19.

V is TRBV19 and J is TRBJ2-1; TRBD2 matches at 14 bases. This CDR3 is 17 amino acids long. V shed 7 bases, J shed 7 bases, and the junction held 12 bases outside the gene matches. CDR1 LNHDA and CDR2 SQIVND come from the germline V gene (reference sequence). The CDR3 protein is CASKTRLAGGPGNEQFF. CDR3 DNA sequence: TGTGCCAGTAAAACCCGACTAGCGGGAGGGCCAGGAAATGAGCAGTTCTTC.

The rearrangement joins TRBV4-1 to TRBJ1-3; the match to TRBD1 covers 7 bases. Germline V lookup: CDR1 MGHRA, CDR2 YSYEKL. The CDR3 totals 15 residues. J was trimmed by 4 bases and V by 4 bases; bases with no gene match: 7. The CDR3 loop is CASSRNTGDGNTIYF. The CDR3 coding sequence is TGCGCCAGCAGCCGAAATACAGGGGACGGAAACACCATATATTTT.

The table lists this clone with a count of one. This sequence joins TRBV4-3 and TRBJ2-1; a possible D gene is TRBD2 (5 bases). The CDR3 runs to 16 residues. V dropped 4 bases and J dropped 0 bases, with 13 bases sitting between them. From germline, CDR1 is LGHNA and CDR2 YSLEER. In DNA, the CDR3 is TGCGCCAGCAGCCTTGGAGCGGCCGCCTCCTACAATGAGCAGTTCTTC. It specifies CASSLGAAASYNEQFF.

V gene TRBV5-6 combines with J gene TRBJ2-5; 8 nucleotides agree with TRBD1. The CDR3 length is 17 residues. The junction had 15 bases not matched to a gene; V was cut back by 4 bases and J by 4 bases. CDR1 and CDR2 from the germline V gene are SGHDT and YYEEEE. The CDR3 nucleotides read TGTGCCAGCAGCGCGATCCTATCGGACAGGGTTTTAGAGACCCAGTACTTC. Translated, it gives CASSAILSDRVLETQYF. Using reference TRBV5-6 and TRBJ2-5 for the parts outside the CDR3, the full variable domain is DAGVTQSPTHLIKTRGQQVTLRCSPKSGHDTVSWYQQALGQGPQFIFQYYEEEERQRGNFPDRFSGHQFPNYSSELNVNALLLGDSALYLCASSAILSDRVLETQYFGPGTRLLVL.

As regards this clone: Within the sample, other DNA sequences also encode this same CDR3. The chain carries TRBV11-3 and TRBJ1-2; D not resolved. CDR3 length equals 11 residues. CDR1 and CDR2 from the germline V gene are SGHNT and YENEEA. V shed 4 bases and J shed 4 bases, with 4 bases lying between them. CDR3 DNA sequence: TGTGCCAGCAGCTCGGGCTATGGCTACACCTTC. It is translated as CASSSGYGYTF. The full variable domain, with the rest looked up from reference TRBV11-3 and TRBJ1-2, is EAGVVQSPRYKIIEKKQPVAFWCNPISGHNTLYWYLQNLGQGPELLIRYENEEAVDDSQLPKDRFSAERLKGVDSTLKIQPAELGDSAVYLCASSSGYGYTFGSGTRLTVV.

The chain joins TRBV4-2 to TRBJ1-2; 7 bases are a match to TRBD1. After removal of 1 base from V and 4 bases from J, the junction contained 9 bases not matched to a gene. CDR1 is LGHNA, CDR2 YNFKEQ, per germline. The CDR3 is made up of 16 amino acids. The CDR3 reads CASSQGWVRGSYGYTF. CDR3 DNA: TGTGCCAGCAGCCAAGGGTGGGTCAGGGGGAGCTATGGCTACACCTTC.

V usage is TRBV19 and J usage is TRBJ1-6; 7 nucleotides line up with TRBD1. Per germline, CDR1 LNHDA and CDR2 SQIVND (reference sequence). J lost 5 bases, V lost 8 bases, and 6 bases had no gene match. CDR3 length: 14 residues. This CDR3 is CASQVGTDNSPLHF. As DNA, the CDR3 is TGTGCCAGTCAGGTCGGGACAGATAATTCACCCCTCCACTTT.

The chain employs TRBV28 and TRBJ1-1; no definite D call. This CDR3 is 14 amino acids long. The V end lost 4 bases, the J end lost 3 bases, and 12 bases lay between the germline ends. The germline V gene encodes CDR1 MDHEN and CDR2 SYDVKM. The CDR3 loop is CASSSPEGYTEAFF. The CDR3 bases are TGTGCCAGCAGTTCCCCGGAGGGATACACTGAAGCTTTCTTT.

The gene calls are TRBV18 and TRBJ2-3; 10 bases align to TRBD2. The length of the CDR3 is 22 residues. Germline CDR1 is KGHSH and CDR2 is LQKENI. The V gene end was trimmed by 2 bases and the J gene end by 2 bases; junction bases not matched to a gene: 22. The CDR3 spells CASSPGMTRVSLAGAITDTQYF. The CDR3 bases are TGTGCCAGCTCACCAGGGATGACGAGGGTAAGCCTAGCGGGGGCAATCACAGATACGCAGTATTTT.

The gene calls are TRBV2 and TRBJ1-1, with 10 bases lining up with TRBD1. The germline gives CDR1 SNHLY, CDR2 FYNNEI. CDR3 length: 17 residues. Trimming removed 1 base from V and 1 base from J; junction bases left unmatched: 6. As DNA, the CDR3 is TGTGCCAGCAGTGAAGGACAGGGGGCGAGCCCGAACACTGAAGCTTTCTTT. Translating gives CASSEGQGASPNTEAFF.

This clone was picked up a small number of times. As DNA, the CDR3 is TGTGCCAGCAGTCCACTTCCAGCGGGGATGGCTAGCACAGATACGCAGTATTTT. Translated, it gives CASSPLPAGMASTDTQYF. The chain couples TRBV28 to TRBJ2-3, with 7 bases matching TRBD2. Per germline, CDR1 MDHEN and CDR2 SYDVKM. V dropped 5 bases and J dropped 0; count of bases not matched to a gene: 14. The CDR3 spans 18 residues.

This chain uses TRBV27 with TRBJ1-1; a possible D gene is TRBD1 (6 bases). V was clipped by 11 bases and J by 1 base, with 17 bases between them. The CDR3 covers 14 residues. Germline V gene data show CDR1 as MNHEY and CDR2 as SMNVEV (reference sequence). Written as DNA, the CDR3 is TGTGCCCCCAATGTGGGGGCCCCGAACACTGAAGCTTTCTTT. The encoded protein is CAPNVGAPNTEAFF.

This clone was counted between two and nine times. This chain uses TRBV30 with TRBJ1-2; 9 bases line up with TRBD1. CDR1 and CDR2 from the germline V gene are GTSNPN and SVGIG (reference sequence). The CDR3 is 14 amino acids. With 3 bases clipped from V and 10 bases from J, the junction kept 12 bases outside the gene matches. CDR3 bases: TGTGCCTGGAGAAGATACCCGGGACAGGGTAACTACACCTTC. This codes for CAWRRYPGQGNYTF.

The chain's CDR3 is CASSQAGGWGIYF. In DNA form, the CDR3 reads TGTGCCAGCAGCCAAGCAGGGGGCTGGGGGATATATTTT. The rearrangement uses TRBV3-1 (or the pseudogene TRBV3-2) and TRBJ1-3, with 8 bases lining up with TRBD1. Germline trimming cut 1 base from V and 13 bases from J; bases unmatched to any gene: 6. The germline V gene has CDR1 LGHDT and CDR2 YNNKEL (reference sequence). CDR3 length equals 13 residues.

The rearrangement links TRBV6-6 to TRBJ2-2; D unresolved. CDR3 length equals 16 residues. V was pared by 5 bases and J by 0 bases, with 13 bases between. The germline V gene has CDR1 MNHNY and CDR2 SVGAGI (reference sequence). The CDR3 here is CASSPLPAPNTGELFF. The CDR3, as DNA: TGTGCCAGCAGTCCCCTGCCAGCGCCGAACACCGGGGAGCTGTTTTTT.

J is TRBJ1-2 and V is TRBV10-3; the match to TRBD1 covers 10 bases. Germline values: CDR1 ENHRY, CDR2 SYGVKD. V shed 10 bases, J shed 9 bases, and the junction held 5 bases outside the gene matches. This CDR3 has 11 amino acids. The CDR3 bases are TGTGCCACGAGGACAGGGGGAAGCTACACCTTC. It yields the protein CATRTGGSYTF.

V usage is TRBV4-3 and J usage is TRBJ2-7, with a tentative D call TRBD2 (7 bases). V lost 0 bases and J lost 3, with 15 bases in between. The CDR3 spans 16 residues. Germline loops: CDR1 LGHNA, CDR2 YSLEER. This chain's CDR3 is CASSQDGRGPFYEQYF. In DNA form, the CDR3 reads TGCGCCAGCAGCCAAGATGGGCGGGGGCCCTTCTACGAGCAGTACTTC.

The rearrangement joins TRBV20-1 to TRBJ2-5; 8 nucleotides match TRBD2. Trimming removed 3 bases from V and 6 bases from J; junction bases left unmatched: 6. Germline V gene lookup returns CDR1 DFQATT and CDR2 SNEGSKA (reference sequence). CDR3 size: 13 residues. DNA for the CDR3: TGCAGTGCTAGTCTAGCGGGTGTTAAGACCCAGTACTTC. Translated, it gives CSASLAGVKTQYF.

The CDR3 nucleotides are TGTGCCAGCAGCTTAGCCTGGGGACAGGGGGCTGGGGAGACCCAGTACTTC. Translated, it gives CASSLAWGQGAGETQYF. This sequence joins TRBV7-6 and TRBJ2-5; 12 nucleotides agree with TRBD1. Trimming at V came to 0 bases and at J to 5 bases, leaving 7 bases not matched to a gene. Germline-derived CDR1 and CDR2 are SGHVS and FNYEAQ. The CDR3 spans 17 residues.

This clone was seen more than once but under ten times. The V gene is TRBV7-6, the J gene TRBJ2-5; D uncertain. In germline, CDR1 is SGHVS, CDR2 FNYEAQ. Trimming shortened V by 2 bases and J by 5 bases, and 6 bases separated the two germline ends. The CDR3 extends over 12 amino acids. The CDR3 DNA reads as TGTGCCAGCAGCTTAAGCAGGGAGACCCAGTACTTC. Its translation: CASSLSRETQYF.

The rearrangement uses TRBV27 and TRBJ1-4; TRBD1 is a possible D gene (6 bases). There are 15 residues in the CDR3. V lost 5 bases to trimming and J lost 6 bases, with 16 bases between them. The V gene's germline CDR1 is MNHEY and CDR2 SMNVEV (reference sequence). The CDR3 DNA follows: TGTGCCAGCAGTCCCCGGACAGTGAGGGATGAAAAACTGTTTTTT. This codes for CASSPRTVRDEKLFF.

The chain has TRBV28 and TRBJ2-5; tentatively, D is TRBD1 (6 bases). CDR1 and CDR2 (germline): MDHEN, SYDVKM. Trimming removed 4 bases from V and 4 bases from J, with 19 bases in between. The CDR3 length is 16 residues. DNA of the CDR3: TGTGCCAGCAGTTCATCAGGGGTACAGGGAAGAGAGACCCAGTACTTC. This gives the protein CASSSSGVQGRETQYF.

This clone came up once. This chain links TRBV3-1 (or the pseudogene TRBV3-2) with TRBJ1-1; 7 positions agree with TRBD1. The CDR3 contains 14 residues. The J segment lost 5 bases and the V segment lost 4 bases, leaving 7 bases of the junction unmatched. Germline CDR1 is LGHDT and CDR2 is YNNKEL (reference sequence). CDR3: CASSRTTGVTEAFF. In nucleotides, the CDR3 is TGTGCCAGCAGCCGAACAACAGGGGTTACTGAAGCTTTCTTT.

V and J are TRBV7-3 and TRBJ2-5; weak D call: TRBD2 (6 bases). CDR1 and CDR2 (germline): SGHTA, FQGTGA. This CDR3 contains 15 residues. V lost 0 bases and J 5 bases, leaving 13 bases between the germline ends. The CDR3 DNA sequence: TGTGCCAGCAGCTTAACGGCTAGCGTCAGGGAGACCCAGTACTTC. Its protein product is CASSLTASVRETQYF.

The rearrangement joins TRBV11-2 to TRBJ2-1; the D gene is possibly TRBD1 (6 bases). The germline V and J ends were trimmed by 5 bases and 0 bases, with 8 bases remaining between them. CDR3 length: 14 residues. CDR1 is SGHAT, CDR2 FQNNGV, per germline. CDR3 sequence: CASSTGLSYNEQFF. In DNA form, the CDR3 reads TGTGCCAGCAGCACAGGGCTCTCCTACAATGAGCAGTTCTTC.

The rearrangement joins TRBV27 to TRBJ1-6; 9 bases agree with TRBD1. The CDR3 runs 16 residues. V shed 3 bases and J 7 bases; nucleotides not matched to a gene: 7. Germline V gene lookup returns CDR1 MNHEY and CDR2 SMNVEV (reference sequence). The CDR3 here is CASSFGTGLSNSPLHF. CDR3 sequence (DNA): TGTGCCAGCAGTTTCGGGACAGGGCTCTCGAATTCACCCCTCCACTTT.